What follows are 14 T cell receptor beta chains derived from one specimen sequenced in a study of cytomegalovirus exposure and HLA in healthy donors (dated by TCRdb to 2016 to 2017). Preparation of the library involved the immunoSEQ multiplex PCR assay. For the multiplex PCR, a mixture combining 60 forward primers for TCR Vbeta segments and 13 reverse primers for TCR Jbeta segments was used. Imported from immuneACCESS, the table was reduced by TCRdb to in-frame sequences with V and J called. These copies leave out some clones; in studies compared against another copy, an unresolved V gene accounts for under half, and the cause of the remainder is not known. Recorded for this sample are under 200,000 clones; 65% to 70% of them occurred a single time. The top ten constitute 4.5% of the sample. The sample taken for sequencing was PBMCs. The receptors derive from a young woman in good health and CMV-seropositive.

The chain joins TRBV9 to TRBJ2-3, with TRBD2 identical over 7 bases. CDR3 length: 15 residues. Trimming cost V 0 bases and J 2 bases; bases outside gene matches: 3. The germline gives CDR1 SGDLS, CDR2 YYNGEE. For the CDR3, the DNA is TGTGCCAGCAGCGTAGGAGGGAGGGACACAGATACGCAGTATTTT. This encodes CASSVGGRDTDTQYF. Filled out from reference TRBV9 and TRBJ2-3, the complete variable domain reads DSGVTQTPKHLITATGQRVTLRCSPRSGDLSVYWYQQSLDQGLQFLIQYYNGEERAKGNILERFSAQQFPDLHSELNLSSLELGDSALYFCASSVGGRDTDTQYFGPGTRLTVL.

The chain carries TRBV7-9 and TRBJ1-5; possible D gene TRBD1, 5 bases. Germline V gene data show CDR1 as SEHNR and CDR2 as FQNEAQ (reference sequence). V was cut by 5 bases and J by 7 bases, with 12 bases left in between. The CDR3 runs to 13 residues. CDR3 coding DNA: TGTGCCAGCAGCACCCCCCAGGGACAGCCCCAGCATTTT. This gives the protein CASSTPQGQPQHF.

This rearrangement joins TRBV4-1 to TRBJ2-7, with D possibly being TRBD1 (6 bases). V was clipped by 4 bases and J by 3 bases, with 13 bases between them. The CDR3 runs to 14 residues. The germline V gene has CDR1 MGHRA and CDR2 YSYEKL. As DNA, the CDR3 is TGCGCCAGCAGCCCAATTTCGACAGGCTACGAGCAGTACTTC. Translating gives CASSPISTGYEQYF.

J is TRBJ1-1 and V is TRBV29-1; TRBD1 might be the D (5 bases). The CDR3 is 15 amino acids. Germline CDR1 SQVTM, CDR2 ANQGSEA. V gave up 7 bases and J gave up 5 bases, with 23 bases separating them. The CDR3 DNA reads TGCAGCGCCCAACCCGCGACAGCCCCGAGGACTGAAGCTTTCTTT. It specifies CSAQPATAPRTEAFF.

The V call is TRBV7-3, the J call TRBJ2-7, with D possibly matching TRBD1 (6 bases). The CDR3 loop spans 13 amino acids. V lost 5 bases to trimming and J lost 3 bases, with 11 bases between them. CDR1 is SGHTA and CDR2 is FQGTGA in the germline V gene. CDR3 amino acids: CASSPQQGYEQYF. CDR3 nucleotide sequence: TGTGCCAGCAGCCCCCAACAGGGCTACGAGCAGTACTTC.

This clone was picked up a small number of times. The J gene is TRBJ1-2, the V gene TRBV10-3, with 12 bases aligning to TRBD1. Trimming took 3 bases from V and 8 from J; bases not matched to a gene: 13. The CDR3 spans 17 residues. Germline CDR1 and CDR2: ENHRY and SYGVKD. The CDR3: CAISDPGTGGPNGGYTF. In nucleotides, the CDR3 is TGTGCCATCAGTGATCCCGGGACAGGGGGCCCTAACGGAGGCTACACCTTC.

J is TRBJ2-5 and V is TRBV27, with a possible D match to TRBD1 (6 bases). Deletions cut 6 bases from V and 5 bases from J, with 13 bases between. CDR3 length equals 13 residues. From germline, CDR1 is MNHEY and CDR2 SMNVEV (reference sequence). The CDR3 bases are TGTGCCAGCAGAACAGGGAACGTGGAGACCCAGTACTTC. Amino acid sequence: CASRTGNVETQYF.

This chain connects TRBV7-9 to TRBJ1-1; D remains unclear. The CDR3 loop spans 13 amino acids. Trimming shortened V by 1 base and J by 4 bases, and 7 bases separated the two germline ends. The germline V gene has CDR1 SEHNR and CDR2 FQNEAQ (reference sequence). The CDR3 DNA reads as TGTGCCAGCAGCTTAGGACTTAGCACTGAAGCTTTCTTT. Protein sequence: CASSLGLSTEAFF.

V usage is TRBV6-6 and J usage is TRBJ1-1; 8 bases map to TRBD1. The CDR3 extends over 12 amino acids. CDR1 and CDR2 from the germline V gene are MNHNY and SVGAGI (reference sequence). The ends lost 4 bases at V and 7 bases at J; junction bases unmatched: 2. The CDR3 spells CASSLGQGEAFF. CDR3 nucleotides: TGTGCCAGCAGTTTAGGACAGGGTGAAGCTTTCTTT.

This clone has only a few counts. The CDR3 sequence is CASSSSGTYLGNTIYF. CDR3 DNA sequence: TGTGCCAGCAGCTCATCCGGGACATACTTAGGAAACACCATATATTTT. The chain has TRBV9 and TRBJ1-3; D may be TRBD1 (6 bases). With 4 bases removed from V and 4 bases from J, the gap between germline ends came to 18 bases. The CDR3 runs 16 residues. Germline CDR1 reads SGDLS; CDR2 reads YYNGEE.

In its sample, this clone was seen once. The rearrangement uses TRBV5-1 and TRBJ2-1; unclear D gene. Trimming stripped 1 base from V and 3 bases from J, with 5 bases between. This CDR3 contains 13 residues. The V gene's germline CDR1 is SGHRS and CDR2 YFSETQ. The CDR3 DNA reads TGCGCCAGCAGCTTGACAGACTACAATGAGCAGTTCTTC. Translation: CASSLTDYNEQFF.

The V and J genes are TRBV4-2 and TRBJ2-3; 7 bases match TRBD2. V lost 0 bases, J lost 5 bases, and 11 bases stayed unmatched. The CDR3 loop spans 17 amino acids. Germline V CDR1 and CDR2: LGHNA, YNFKEQ. As DNA, the CDR3 is TGTGCCAGCAGCCAAGATATGGGGGGGTGGGGAGAAGATACGCAGTATTTT. This translates into CASSQDMGGWGEDTQYF.

The genes are TRBV7-2 and TRBJ2-5; possible D gene TRBD2, 7 bases. The CDR3 totals 18 residues. Germline CDR1 reads SGHTA; CDR2 reads FQGNSA. The V gene lost 2 bases and the J gene lost 5 bases, with 24 bases spanning the gap. The CDR3 spells CASSLTVWGGVYQETQYF. The CDR3 bases are TGTGCCAGCAGCTTAACTGTGTGGGGGGGCGTTTATCAGGAGACCCAGTACTTC.

The V gene is TRBV29-1, the J gene TRBJ2-1, with 11 bases aligning to TRBD1. Germline V gene lookup returns CDR1 SQVTM and CDR2 ANQGSEA. The CDR3 has 18 residues. V lost 5 bases, J lost 11 bases, and 23 bases stayed unmatched. The CDR3 region is CSVSPGQGAGVQGRKQFF. In DNA form, the CDR3 reads TGCAGCGTTTCCCCCGGACAGGGGGCCGGGGTCCAGGGCAGAAAGCAGTTCTTC.